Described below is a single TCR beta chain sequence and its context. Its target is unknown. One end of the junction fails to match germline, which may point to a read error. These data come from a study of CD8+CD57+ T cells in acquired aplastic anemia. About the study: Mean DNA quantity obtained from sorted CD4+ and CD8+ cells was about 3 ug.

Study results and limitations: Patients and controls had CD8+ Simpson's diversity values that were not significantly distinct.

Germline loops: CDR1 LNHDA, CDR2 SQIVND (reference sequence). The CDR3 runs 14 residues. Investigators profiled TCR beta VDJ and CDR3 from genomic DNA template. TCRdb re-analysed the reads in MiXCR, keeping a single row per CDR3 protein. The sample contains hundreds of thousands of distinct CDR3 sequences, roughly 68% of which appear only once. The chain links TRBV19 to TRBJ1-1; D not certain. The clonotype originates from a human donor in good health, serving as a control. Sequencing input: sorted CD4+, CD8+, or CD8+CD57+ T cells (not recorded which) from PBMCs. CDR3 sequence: CASSAGIFPTAAFF. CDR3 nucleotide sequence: TGTGCCAGCAGCGCCGGGATATTTCCCACTGCAGCTTTCTTT. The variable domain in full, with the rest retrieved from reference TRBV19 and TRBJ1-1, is DGGITQSPKYLFRKEGQNVTLSCEQNLNHDAMYWYRQDPGQGLRLIYYSQIVNDFQKGDIAEGYSVSREKKESFPLTVTSAQKNPTAFYLCASSAGIFPTAAFFGQGTRLTVV.